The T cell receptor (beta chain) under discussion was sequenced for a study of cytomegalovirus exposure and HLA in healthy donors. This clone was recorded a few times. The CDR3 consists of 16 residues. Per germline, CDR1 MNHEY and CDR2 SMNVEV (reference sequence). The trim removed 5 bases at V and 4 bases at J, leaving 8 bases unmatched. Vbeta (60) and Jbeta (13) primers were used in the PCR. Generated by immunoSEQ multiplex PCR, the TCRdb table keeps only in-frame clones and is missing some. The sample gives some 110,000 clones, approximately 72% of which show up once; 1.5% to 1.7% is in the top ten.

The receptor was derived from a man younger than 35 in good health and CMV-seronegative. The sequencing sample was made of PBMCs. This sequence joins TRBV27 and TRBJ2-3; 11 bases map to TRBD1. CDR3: CASSRLRDRGSDTQYF. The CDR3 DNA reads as TGTGCCAGCAGTCGACTTAGGGACAGGGGGTCAGATACGCAGTATTTT.